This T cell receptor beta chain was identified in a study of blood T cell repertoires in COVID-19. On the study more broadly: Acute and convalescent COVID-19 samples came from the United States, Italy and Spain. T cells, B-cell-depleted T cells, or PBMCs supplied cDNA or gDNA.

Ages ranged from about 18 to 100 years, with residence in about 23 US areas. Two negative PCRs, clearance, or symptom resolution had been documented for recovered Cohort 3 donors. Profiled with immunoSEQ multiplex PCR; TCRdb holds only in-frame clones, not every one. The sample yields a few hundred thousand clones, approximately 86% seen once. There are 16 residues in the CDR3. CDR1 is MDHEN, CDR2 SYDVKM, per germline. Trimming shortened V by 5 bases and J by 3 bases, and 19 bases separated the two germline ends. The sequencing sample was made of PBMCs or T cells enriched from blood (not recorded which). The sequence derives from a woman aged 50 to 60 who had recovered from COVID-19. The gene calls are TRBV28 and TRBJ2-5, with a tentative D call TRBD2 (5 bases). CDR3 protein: CASSQRGRDSKETQYF. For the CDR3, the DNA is TGTGCCAGCAGTCAGCGCGGCCGGGATTCGAAAGAGACCCAGTACTTC.